The entry that follows covers one T cell receptor beta chain sequence. Together with a sample-barcoded 5' primer, a J-beta primer mix was included in a second PCR lasting about 7 to 12 cycles. TCRdb itself ran the 5' RACE reads through MiXCR, one entry per CDR3 protein. The sample has about 760,000 distinct CDR3 sequences; about 61% are singletons. Germline values: CDR1 MNHEY, CDR2 SVGEGT. The CDR3 has 16 amino acids. V was pared by 2 bases and J by 7 bases, with 21 bases between. This entry is derived from a study of blood T cells in healthy people across ages. The V call is TRBV6-2 or TRBV6-3, the J call TRBJ2-7; D is possibly TRBD2 (5 bases). Material for sequencing was blood. This clonotype was obtained from a man aged 40-49 years in good health. Here the CDR3 DNA reads TGTGCCAGCAGTTACCCCCTTCAACGGACTTACAATGAGCAGTACTTC. Its translation: CASSYPLQRTYNEQYF.